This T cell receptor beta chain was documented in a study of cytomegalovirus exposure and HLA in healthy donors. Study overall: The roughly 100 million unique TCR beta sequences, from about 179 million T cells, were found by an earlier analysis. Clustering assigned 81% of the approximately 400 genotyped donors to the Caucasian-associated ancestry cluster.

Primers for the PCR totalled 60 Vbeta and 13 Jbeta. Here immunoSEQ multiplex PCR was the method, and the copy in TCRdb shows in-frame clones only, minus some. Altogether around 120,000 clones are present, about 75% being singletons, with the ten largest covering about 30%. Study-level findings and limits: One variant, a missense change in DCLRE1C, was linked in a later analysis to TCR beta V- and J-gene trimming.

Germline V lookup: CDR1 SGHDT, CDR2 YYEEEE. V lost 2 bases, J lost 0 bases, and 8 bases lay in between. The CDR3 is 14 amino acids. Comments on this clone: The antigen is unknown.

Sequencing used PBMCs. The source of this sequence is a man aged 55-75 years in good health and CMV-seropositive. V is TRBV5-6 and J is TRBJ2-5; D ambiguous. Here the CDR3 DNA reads TGTGCCAGCAGCTTAACATTGTACCAAGAGACCCAGTACTTC. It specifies CASSLTLYQETQYF.